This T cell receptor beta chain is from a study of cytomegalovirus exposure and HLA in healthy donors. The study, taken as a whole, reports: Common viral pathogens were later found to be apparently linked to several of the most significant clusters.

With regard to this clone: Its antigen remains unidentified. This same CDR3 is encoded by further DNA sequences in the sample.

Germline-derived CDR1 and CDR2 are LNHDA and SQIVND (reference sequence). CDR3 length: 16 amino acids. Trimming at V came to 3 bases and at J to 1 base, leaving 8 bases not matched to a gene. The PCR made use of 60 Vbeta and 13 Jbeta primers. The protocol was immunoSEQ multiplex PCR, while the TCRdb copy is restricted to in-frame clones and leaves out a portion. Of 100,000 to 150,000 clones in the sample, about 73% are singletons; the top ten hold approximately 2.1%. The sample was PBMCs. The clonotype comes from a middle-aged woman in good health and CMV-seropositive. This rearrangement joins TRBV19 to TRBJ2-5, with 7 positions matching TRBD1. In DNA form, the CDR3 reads TGTGCCAGTAGTATCGTCTCGGGACAGAGCCAAGAGACCCAGTACTTC. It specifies CASSIVSGQSQETQYF.